This TCR beta chain was identified in a study of blood T cell repertoires in COVID-19. Study overall: Collection of acute and convalescent COVID-19 samples took place in the United States, Italy and Spain.

Per the authors' pipeline: Using reference gene primer amplification, nucleated cell counts were estimated. TCRdb's table, derived via immunoSEQ multiplex PCR, lists solely in-frame clones and lacks some. The V and J calls and clone size were taken over from that table, and D and trimming were inferred from the DNA. The repertoire holds tens of thousands of clones, with more than 75% as singletons. Trimming left V 7 bases short and J 2 bases short, with 15 bases between. The CDR3 runs to 14 residues. The germline gives CDR1 SGHVS, CDR2 FQNEAQ. Material for sequencing was peripheral blood. The chain links TRBV7-8 to TRBJ2-7, with TRBD2 as a possible D gene (5 bases). This receptor was taken from an elderly woman with acute or convalescent COVID-19. CDR3 loop: CASTTLASPYEQYF. The CDR3 nucleotides are TGTGCCAGCACCACTCTAGCATCTCCCTACGAGCAGTACTTC.